This TCR beta chain originates from a study of T cells in Graves' hyperthyroidism and ophthalmopathy. Exclusion followed for patients with uncontrolled infection, other autoimmune disease, pregnancy or lactation. Trimming cost V 3 bases and J 4 bases, with 7 bases left between them. In germline, CDR1 is DFQATT, CDR2 SNEGSKA (reference sequence). The CDR3 is made up of 12 amino acids. Whole-study results and caveats: Clonotypes that were expanded in thyroid above 0.001 mostly appeared in blood too. From stable hyperthyroidism, ophthalmopathy was set apart by a 13 V-J model.

The investigators amplified TCR beta CDR3 regions from RNA transcripts. The primer set for the first-round RT-PCR of the TCR CDR3 was HTBI. TCRdb redid the calling of the multiplex PCR reads with MiXCR, one entry per CDR3 protein. The data hold under 350,000 distinct CDR3 sequences, with 13% observed a single time. Ten or more counts support this clonotype. Its target is unknown. This TCR was sampled from a woman aged 25 to 39 with Graves' hyperthyroidism that later progressed to Graves' ophthalmopathy. Sequenced sample: blood. The rearrangement links TRBV20-1 to TRBJ1-5; no clear D gene. The CDR3 reads CSASVPNQPQHF. The CDR3 coding sequence is TGCAGTGCTAGTGTTCCGAATCAGCCCCAGCATTTT.